The TCR beta chain under discussion was sequenced for a study of T cell responses to AZD1222 COVID-19 vaccine (dated by TCRdb to 2020 to 2022). Study-wide context: AZD1222 recipients whose second dose came at about 4 weeks and those whose second dose came at about 12 weeks were combined into one group, since spike-specific TCR depth and breadth did not differ between the two schedules. Trial participants were enrolled into age subgroups of 18-55, 56-69 and 70-plus years, which contained around 150, 29 and 61 TCR-sequenced participants, respectively. TCR sequencing was performed for approximately 240 trial participants, of whom 200 to 220 were given two doses of AZD1222 and some 25 were given two doses of MenACWY control vaccine.

Overall study results and their limits: Because no day 14 peak-response samples were available, repertoires were characterized only after the peak T cell response. Participants were mostly white British and included more females than males, and it was suggested by the authors that clonal diversity may have been underestimated. Conclusions about previously exposed vaccinees are limited because only five to seven AZD1222 recipients were SARS-CoV-2 seropositive at baseline. Reportedly, close to half of the unique spike-specific TCRs recognized epitopes lying outside the regions that are mutated in the B.1.351 and B.1.1.7 variants. In the small 56-69-year group, the increase in depth fell short of significance, most likely because of low power. The vaccine-associated CD4 TCRs covered the entire spike protein, and the dominant responses fell in regions 160-218 and 743-854. After two AZD1222 doses, both the breadth and the depth of spike-specific TCRs were significantly higher than at day 0 and than in MenACWY recipients.

The CDR3 regions of human TCRbeta chains were subjected to immunosequencing. The authors' pipeline ran thus. Repertoire TCRs were matched against a reference library of SARS-CoV-2-specific TCRs generated with the MIRA antigen-specificity platform. Breadth was defined as the fraction of unique TCRs that were SARS-CoV-2-associated, and depth was defined as the fraction of total T cells that were SARS-CoV-2-associated. Using the MIRA data, every spike-specific TCR was mapped to the spike region that the TCR reacted to and assigned to either a CD4 or a CD8 class. Log10-transformed breadth and depth values were compared by one-way ANOVA with Sidak's multiple comparisons tests. What TCRdb holds here is the immuneACCESS table cut down to in-frame rearrangements. Part of the clones is not present; checked against another copy, under half of the missing clones reflect an unresolved V gene, and the others are unexplained. V and J calls and clone size are copied from that table; D and trimming were computed from the DNA. For this sample the table gives 130,000 to 150,000 clones, of which around 88% were detected only once. Clones ranked in the top ten supply approximately 15% of the sample.

This clone was picked up one time. Its antigen has not been determined. The input lacks base qualities; no much larger clone sits a single base away. The germline V gene yields SGHNT for CDR1 and YENEEA for CDR2. Trimming accounts for 5 bases at V and 2 bases at J, while the number of junction bases matched to no gene is 13. Spanning cysteine to phenylalanine, the CDR3 consists of 18 amino acids. Here the CDR3 DNA is all that survives: 54 bases in frame from base 1. The time point label for this specimen denotes: baseline before first vaccination. Vaccinee samples came from UK trials COV001 and COV002, including a single-blind randomized controlled phase 2/3 trial of AZD1222 (ChAdOx1 nCoV-19) in healthy adults. For TCRbeta chain sequencing, PBMC samples from trial participants were taken at day 0 and at day 28 after the second dose.

The starting material was peripheral blood, obtained on day 0 of AZD1222 vaccination. The rearrangement joined TRBV11-3 to TRBJ1-5, and 9 junctional nucleotides match TRBD1. This receptor was identified in an adult in good health. The CDR3 loop reads CASSTPGQGKVGNQPQHF. The DNA is as follows: TGTGCCAGCAGCACACCGGGACAGGGTAAAGTTGGCAATCAGCCCCAGCATTTT.